The clone carrying this TCR beta chain appeared a few times. Its specificity is not known. This entry is derived from a study of human T cells and chemical hapten exposure. Study-wide results and caveats: Expanded TCRs clustered into significantly more large CDR3 similarity groups than controls, the analysis revealed.

Time point denoted: pre-sensitization, week 0. Treatment defined: therapeutic diphenylcyclopropenone sensitization with weekly scalp DPC. In the library, unique molecular identifiers were attached to individual cDNA molecules. TCRdb re-called the RACE reads through MiXCR, storing one row per CDR3 protein. The table includes about 250,000 distinct CDR3 sequences, approximately 7.5% detected once. Germline V gene data show CDR1 as MNHEY and CDR2 as SVGEGT. CDR3 length equals 17 residues. V lost 4 bases to trimming and J lost 8 bases; unmatched junction nucleotides: 13. Specimen: whole blood, collected in connection with sensitization to the hapten diphenylcyclopropenone (DPC). This TCR was sampled from a man between 18 and 35 years old with alopecia areata. Some clones in this sample may be carry-over from other donors' samples. The chain employs TRBV6-2 or TRBV6-3 and TRBJ2-2; 10 nucleotides agree with TRBD2. CDR3 bases: TGTGCCAGCAGTTCCCTGACTAGCGGGTCCTATGAGGGGGAGCTGTTTTTT. This codes for CASSSLTSGSYEGELFF.